These 15 T cell receptor beta chains share one sample of origin, sequenced in a study of T-cell memory formation after mild COVID-19. TCRdb processed the 5' RACE reads anew with MiXCR; each CDR3 protein has one entry. Altogether a few hundred thousand distinct CDR3 sequences are present, over 15% being singletons, with the ten largest covering 20% to 25%. Input material: PBMCs or a T cell subset sorted from them (not recorded which). These TCRs come from a man in his late teens or twenties who had mild COVID-19 (a few samples of this study predate the infection). Cell type and time point are not known.

The chain employs TRBV6-5 and TRBJ1-4, with D possibly matching TRBD1 (6 bases). This CDR3 is built from 15 residues. Trimming removed 6 bases at V and 6 bases at J, with 17 bases between. Looked up from germline, CDR1 is MNHEY and CDR2 is SVGAGI. The CDR3 DNA is TGTGCCAGCAGCCTAGGGTTGGGGGCACATGAAAAACTGTTTTTT. It yields the protein CASSLGLGAHEKLFF.

This clonotype occurred many times. This chain joins TRBV5-1 and TRBJ1-1, with 9 bases lining up with TRBD1. CDR1 and CDR2 (germline): SGHRS, YFSETQ. V lost 0 bases to trimming and J lost 0 bases; unmatched junction nucleotides: 6. The CDR3 extends over 17 amino acids. The CDR3 is CASSLVSQGAMNTEAFF. CDR3 nucleotide sequence: TGCGCCAGCAGCTTGGTTTCACAGGGGGCCATGAACACTGAAGCTTTCTTT.

In its sample, this clonotype was seen many times. The J gene is TRBJ2-1, the V gene TRBV5-1, with D perhaps being TRBD1 or TRBD2 (5 bases each). The ends were cut back, 1 base at V and 9 bases at J, with 11 bases in the middle. Germline loops: CDR1 SGHRS, CDR2 YFSETQ. The CDR3 sequence is 13 residues long. CDR3 sequence (DNA): TGCGCCAGCAGCTTGCAGGGTGAGGGTGAGCAGTTCTTC. Translated: CASSLQGEGEQFF.

The chain recombines TRBV12-3 or TRBV12-4 with TRBJ2-1; D unresolved. The V and J ends lost 3 bases and 4 bases respectively, with 7 bases between them. This CDR3 region has 13 residues. The CDR3, as DNA: TGTGCCAGCAGTTTGTTCCCTTACAATGAGCAGTTCTTC. Its protein is CASSLFPYNEQFF.

This clonotype occurred a few times. The rearrangement links TRBV14 to TRBJ2-3; D ambiguous. The CDR3 contains 12 residues. Germline lookup yields CDR1 SGHDN and CDR2 FVKESK. The ends were cut back, 0 bases at V and 6 bases at J, with 4 bases in the middle. This CDR3 is CASSQEVDTQYF. The CDR3 DNA sequence: TGTGCCAGCAGCCAAGAGGTGGATACGCAGTATTTT.

The rearrangement joins TRBV7-8 to TRBJ1-1, with TRBD1 identical over 8 bases. The J segment lost 5 bases and the V segment lost 5 bases, leaving 10 bases of the junction unmatched. The CDR3 consists of 15 residues. Germline V gene data show CDR1 as SGHVS and CDR2 as FQNEAQ. In DNA form, the CDR3 reads TGTGCCAGCAGCACTCGGACAGGGCGGAGAACTGAAGCTTTCTTT. It specifies CASSTRTGRRTEAFF.

The chain is built from TRBV7-6 and TRBJ1-4; TRBD1 matches 8 bases. The CDR3 is 14 amino acids. Trimming removed 3 bases from V and 8 bases from J; junction bases left unmatched: 5. CDR1 is SGHVS, CDR2 FNYEAQ, per germline. This CDR3 is CASSFTGGAEKLFF. The CDR3 nucleotides are TGTGCCAGCAGCTTCACAGGGGGAGCCGAAAAACTGTTTTTT.

The gene calls are TRBV7-3 and TRBJ2-3; D gene unclear. The CDR3 sequence is 13 residues long. Trimming cost V 3 bases and J 2 bases, with 6 bases left between them. Germline V gene data show CDR1 as SGHTA and CDR2 as FQGTGA. This CDR3 reads CASSFIATDTQYF. CDR3 bases: TGTGCCAGCAGCTTCATCGCCACAGATACGCAGTATTTT.

This rearrangement joins TRBV9 to TRBJ1-1; D remains unclear. There are 12 residues in the CDR3. Trimming took 1 base from V and 7 from J, leaving 8 bases between them. Germline lookup yields CDR1 SGDLS and CDR2 YYNGEE. The CDR3 is CASSVTRREAFF. Here the CDR3 DNA reads TGTGCCAGCAGCGTAACCAGACGTGAAGCTTTCTTT.

The V call is TRBV7-2, the J call TRBJ1-2; a weak D match, TRBD1 (5 bases). Germline CDR1 is SGHTA and CDR2 is FQGNSA. This CDR3 comprises 15 residues. The V end lost 5 bases, the J end lost 1 base, and 14 bases lay between the germline ends. The CDR3 DNA sequence: TGTGCCAGCAGCCGTGGCAGGGTGATTAACTATGGCTACACCTTC. Amino acids: CASSRGRVINYGYTF.

The CDR3 nucleotides are TGTGCCAGCATGCTACAGGCCTACGAGCAGTACTTC. Residues: CASMLQAYEQYF. This chain joins TRBV6-1 and TRBJ2-7, with a tentative D call TRBD1 (5 bases). V was pared by 7 bases and J by 2 bases, with 9 bases between. The CDR3 is 12 amino acids. Germline CDR1 MNHNS, CDR2 SASEGT.

The chain is built from TRBV4-2 and TRBJ1-2; D unclear. This CDR3 has 14 amino acids. From germline, CDR1 is LGHNA and CDR2 YNFKEQ. The ends were cut back, 1 base at V and 0 bases at J, with 6 bases in the middle. CDR3 coding DNA: TGTGCCAGCAGCCAAGTGGCCGCTAACTATGGCTACACCTTC. This encodes CASSQVAANYGYTF.

This clonotype was picked up a small number of times. This chain links TRBV4-3 with TRBJ2-5; D is possibly TRBD1 (6 bases). CDR3 length: 15 residues. V was trimmed by 4 bases and J by 4 bases, leaving 16 bases between them. Germline V gene sequence: CDR1 LGHNA, CDR2 YSLEER. Here the CDR3 DNA reads TGCGCCAGCAGCCGTGATTTTGGACAGCCAGAGACCCAGTACTTC. Translating it yields CASSRDFGQPETQYF.

The V gene is TRBV12-3 or TRBV12-4, the J gene TRBJ2-5; 7 bases fit TRBD1. V trimming: 8 bases; J trimming: 5 bases; junction bases outside the gene matches: 20. This CDR3 contains 17 residues. Here the CDR3 DNA reads TGTGCCAGCCATAGGGGGACAGCCCTTGGGAACCGGGAGACCCAGTACTTC. Translated: CASHRGTALGNRETQYF.

The V gene is TRBV20-1, the J gene TRBJ2-5; 9 nucleotides agree with TRBD1. The CDR3 is 13 residues long. Germline V gene lookup returns CDR1 DFQATT and CDR2 SNEGSKA (reference sequence). The CDR3 nucleotides are TGCAGCCAGCACAGGGGGCGCCTGGAGACCCAGTACTTC. This codes for CSQHRGRLETQYF.